This entry describes one TCR beta chain. The antigen is not known. Stable hyperthyroidism: no ophthalmopathy progression over 18 months of follow-up. The source of the sample is a study of T cells in Graves' hyperthyroidism and ophthalmopathy. Findings and limits, study-wide: Ophthalmopathy was identified by the model a median about six months ahead of onset. Also found in blood were most expanded thyroid clonotypes above 0.001.

This CDR3 has 18 residues. Germline V CDR1 and CDR2: SGHRS, YFSETQ. The V gene end was trimmed by 0 bases and the J gene end by 8 bases; junction bases not matched to a gene: 16. What was amplified from RNA transcripts were TCR beta CDR3 regions. Initially, a first-round RT-PCR of the TCR CDR3 employed the HTBI primer set. TCRdb passed the multiplex PCR reads through MiXCR, listing each CDR3 protein once. Of around 190,000 distinct CDR3 sequences listed, roughly a sixth are singletons. The rearrangement links TRBV5-1 to TRBJ2-1; the match to TRBD2 covers 8 bases. Sequencing used blood. This sequence originates from a woman in her 50s with Graves' hyperthyroidism. The CDR3 nucleotides are TGCGCCAGCAGCTTGGACTCGGGAGGGCCTCCTTTTCTCGATGAGCAGTTCTTC. Its translation is CASSLDSGGPPFLDEQFF.